Below, one TCR beta chain is given with its context. Using immunoSEQ multiplex PCR, the repertoire was profiled, and TCRdb retains in-frame clones only, with some absent. Of approximately 110,000 clones in the sample, around 93% were seen once. The CDR3 covers 12 residues. Germline CDR1 LNHDA, CDR2 SQIVND (reference sequence). V was clipped by 3 bases and J by 3 bases, with 6 bases between them. This sample is part of a study of OX40 agonist ivuxolimab in advanced cancers. This sequence originates from an adult with an advanced solid tumor such as melanoma, head and neck, liver or kidney cancer. This chain connects TRBV19 to TRBJ2-7, with D unclear. The sequenced sample was CD4+ or CD8+ T cells sorted from blood, obtained in a trial of the OX40 agonist ivuxolimab. The DNA for the CDR3 is TGTGCCAGTAGTATCCAAGGCTACGAGCAGTACTTC. This gives the protein CASSIQGYEQYF.